This entry describes one T cell receptor (beta chain). Antigen unknown. This sample was included in a study of Ad26.COV2.S vaccination and SARS-CoV-2 variants. V gave up 4 bases and J gave up 3 bases; unmatched junction bases: 7. The V gene's germline CDR1 is SGDLS and CDR2 YYNGEE. CDR3 length: 15 residues. Treatment: roughly 18 received Ad26.COV2.S at low or high dose, single or two shots; about 5 received placebo; per-sample allocation not given. After the first vaccine or placebo injection, samples were drawn on day 63. Vaccination used an Ad26 vector expressing Wuhan-strain SARS-CoV-2 spike. Sequencing used immunoSEQ multiplex PCR; TCRdb keeps in-frame clones, though not all of them. The sample carries some 370,000 clones, 80% to 90% recorded once. Study-level results: Among vaccine recipients, spike-specific TCR breadth exceeded that of placebo recipients. Following vaccination, spike-specific CD8+ and CD4+ T cell responses reportedly exhibited substantial breadth.

This TCR came from a person aged 18-65 years who received the Ad26.COV2.S COVID-19 vaccine or a placebo. The sample here was peripheral blood, taken in a trial of Ad26.COV2.S vaccine versus placebo. J is TRBJ1-2 and V is TRBV9, with 9 bases fitting TRBD1. This CDR3 reads CASSPWTGVHYGYTF. CDR3 DNA: TGTGCCAGCAGCCCCTGGACAGGGGTCCACTATGGCTACACCTTC.